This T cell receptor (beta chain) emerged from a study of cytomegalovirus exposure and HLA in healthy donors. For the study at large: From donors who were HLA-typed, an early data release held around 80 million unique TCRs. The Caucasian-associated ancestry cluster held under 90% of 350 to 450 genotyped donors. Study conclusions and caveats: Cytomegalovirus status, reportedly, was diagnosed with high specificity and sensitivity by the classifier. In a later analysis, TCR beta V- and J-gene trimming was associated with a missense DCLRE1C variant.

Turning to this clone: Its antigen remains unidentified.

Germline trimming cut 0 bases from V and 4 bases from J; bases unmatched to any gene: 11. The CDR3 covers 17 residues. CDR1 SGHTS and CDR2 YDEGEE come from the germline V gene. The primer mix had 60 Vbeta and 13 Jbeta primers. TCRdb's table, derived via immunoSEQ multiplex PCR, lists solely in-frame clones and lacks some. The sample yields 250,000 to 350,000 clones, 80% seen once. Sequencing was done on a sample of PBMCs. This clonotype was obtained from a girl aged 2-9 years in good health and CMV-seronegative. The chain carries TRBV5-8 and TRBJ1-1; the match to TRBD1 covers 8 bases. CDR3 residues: CASSLGDRGVRGTEAFF. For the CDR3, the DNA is TGTGCCAGCAGCTTGGGCGACAGGGGAGTTCGAGGCACTGAAGCTTTCTTT.